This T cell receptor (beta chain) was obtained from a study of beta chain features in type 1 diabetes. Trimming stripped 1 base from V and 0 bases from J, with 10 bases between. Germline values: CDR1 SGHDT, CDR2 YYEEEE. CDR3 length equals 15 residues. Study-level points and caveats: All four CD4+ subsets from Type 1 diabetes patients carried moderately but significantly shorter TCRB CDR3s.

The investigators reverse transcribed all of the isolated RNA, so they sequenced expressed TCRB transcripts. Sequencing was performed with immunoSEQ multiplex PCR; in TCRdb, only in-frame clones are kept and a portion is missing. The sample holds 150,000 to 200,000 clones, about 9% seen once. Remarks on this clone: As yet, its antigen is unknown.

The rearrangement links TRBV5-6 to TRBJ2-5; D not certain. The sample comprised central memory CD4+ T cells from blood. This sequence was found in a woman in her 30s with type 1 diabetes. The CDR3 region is CASSLSSRNQETQYF. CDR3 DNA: TGTGCCAGCAGCTTGTCGTCCAGGAACCAAGAGACCCAGTACTTC.